Listed here are 23 T cell receptor beta chains from one sample, sequenced in a study of blood T cells in healthy people across ages. Alongside a J-beta primer mix, a sample-barcoded 5' primer served in a second PCR lasting roughly 6 to 11 cycles. TCRdb re-called the 5' RACE reads through MiXCR, storing one row per CDR3 protein. This sample has roughly 860,000 distinct CDR3 sequences, with around 62% found just once. Sequenced input: blood. The receptors shown here come from a man aged 25 to 40 in good health.

This clonotype was detected once. The chain is built from TRBV15 and TRBJ2-7; TRBD2 agrees at 13 bases. J gave up 0 bases and V 5 bases, and 4 bases lay outside the gene matches. Germline V lookup: CDR1 LNHNV, CDR2 YYDKDF (reference sequence). This CDR3 comprises 16 residues. The CDR3 DNA is TGTGCCACCAGCGGGGGACTAGCGGGGACCTCCTACGAGCAGTACTTC. Its protein product is CATSGGLAGTSYEQYF.

V is TRBV6-2 or TRBV6-3 and J is TRBJ2-5, with D perhaps matching TRBD1 (5 bases). V was shortened by 8 bases and J by 11 bases, with 18 bases between the two germline ends. Germline V gives CDR1 MNHEY, CDR2 SVGEGT. The CDR3 spans 12 residues. The CDR3 DNA follows: TGTGCCAGCTCCCTTCTGGGGCAAGAGCAGTACTTC. Its protein is CASSLLGQEQYF.

This clonotype was recorded only once. The chain uses TRBV20-1 and TRBJ1-6; 8 bases are shared with TRBD1. Germline V gene data show CDR1 as DFQATT and CDR2 as SNEGSKA (reference sequence). The CDR3 sequence is 16 residues long. V gave up 6 bases and J gave up 0 bases; unmatched junction bases: 7. The CDR3 loop is CSAPRTGSSYNSPLHF. DNA for the CDR3: TGCAGTGCACCCCGGACAGGGAGCTCCTATAATTCACCCCTCCACTTT.

In its sample, this clonotype was seen once. The rearrangement joins TRBV12-3 or TRBV12-4 to TRBJ2-7; the D gene is possibly TRBD2 (5 bases). CDR3 length: 12 residues. Between the trimmed V and J ends, which lost 1 base and 6 bases, there was a span of 7 bases. This CDR3 reads CASSLDEGEQYF. The CDR3 DNA follows: TGTGCCAGCAGTTTAGATGAGGGCGAGCAGTACTTC.

This clonotype was seen only once. The CDR3 loop reads CASRVGRAIMDTQYF. As DNA, the CDR3 is TGTGCCAGCAGGGTAGGACGGGCCATCATGGATACGCAGTATTTT. V is TRBV7-2 and J is TRBJ2-3; D gene ambiguous. The V gene lost 6 bases and the J gene lost 6 bases, with 19 bases spanning the gap. The CDR3 is 15 amino acids. Germline CDR1 reads SGHTA; CDR2 reads FQGNSA.

The rearrangement joins TRBV28 to TRBJ2-7; the D gene is possibly TRBD2 (6 bases). V was pared by 6 bases and J by 2 bases, with 17 bases between. Germline V CDR1 and CDR2: MDHEN, SYDVKM. The CDR3 totals 15 residues. The CDR3 DNA reads as TGTGCCAGCAGAAACCTCGGAGGGCCTACCTACGAGCAGTACTTC. This sequence encodes CASRNLGGPTYEQYF. The full variable domain, its missing parts supplied by reference TRBV28 and TRBJ2-7, is DVKVTQSSRYLVKRTGEKVFLECVQDMDHENMFWYRQDPGLGLRLIYFSYDVKMKEKGDIPEGYSVSREKKERFSLILESASTNQTSMYLCASRNLGGPTYEQYFGPGTRLTVT.

This chain joins TRBV28 and TRBJ2-2; possible D gene TRBD1, 7 bases. The CDR3 extends over 16 amino acids. With 6 bases removed from V and 0 bases from J, the gap between germline ends came to 14 bases. Germline V gives CDR1 MDHEN, CDR2 SYDVKM. This CDR3 is CASSRGDSANTGELFF. Here the CDR3 DNA reads TGTGCCAGCAGCAGGGGGGATAGCGCGAACACCGGGGAGCTGTTTTTT.

The J gene is TRBJ1-2, the V gene TRBV11-2; 10 bases align to TRBD1. From germline, CDR1 is SGHAT and CDR2 FQNNGV. The CDR3 runs to 18 residues. The V gene end was trimmed by 8 bases and the J gene end by 0 bases; junction bases not matched to a gene: 15. The CDR3 here is CASLDRGRDEAANYGYTF. The CDR3 DNA reads as TGTGCCAGCCTAGACAGGGGGCGAGACGAAGCAGCTAACTATGGCTACACCTTC.

This clonotype was found a few times. The V and J genes are TRBV20-1 and TRBJ2-7; D is unresolved. CDR1 DFQATT and CDR2 SNEGSKA come from the germline V gene (reference sequence). This CDR3 has 15 residues. V lost 2 bases, J lost 6 bases, and 20 bases lay in between. The DNA of the CDR3 is TGCAGTGCTAGACTACGTAGGACCCGGCTTTTCGAGCAGTACTTC. Its protein product is CSARLRRTRLFEQYF.

The DNA for the CDR3 is TGTGCCACAGGTCGTCTCGGGCGTTACGAGCAGTACTTC. It encodes CATGRLGRYEQYF. The chain combines TRBV10-3 with TRBJ2-4, with unresolved D. The J call may not be correct, given that the DNA end is closer to TRBJ2-7. Germline CDR1 ENHRY, CDR2 SYGVKD. The CDR3 has 13 residues.

The chain employs TRBV6-2 or TRBV6-3 and TRBJ2-7, with 8 bases identical to TRBD2. Germline values: CDR1 MNHEY, CDR2 SVGEGT. The CDR3 is 16 amino acids. V gave up 2 bases and J gave up 2 bases; unmatched junction bases: 8. The CDR3 loop reads CASSYIPGLETYEQYF. CDR3 bases: TGTGCCAGCAGTTACATCCCGGGACTAGAAACCTACGAGCAGTACTTC.

The J gene is TRBJ2-3, the V gene TRBV27; D not certain. The CDR3 spans 17 residues. The germline V gene encodes CDR1 MNHEY and CDR2 SMNVEV (reference sequence). V lost 0 bases, J lost 1 base, and 14 bases lay in between. This chain's CDR3 is CASSLSIGVSRTDTQYF. In nucleotides, the CDR3 is TGTGCCAGCAGTTTATCGATCGGCGTTAGCCGCACAGATACGCAGTATTTT.

The chain couples TRBV7-2 to TRBJ2-1; D remains ambiguous. Per germline, CDR1 SGHTA and CDR2 FQGNSA. CDR3 length: 13 amino acids. V was clipped by 5 bases and J by 7 bases, with 12 bases between them. The CDR3, as DNA: TGTGCCAGCAGCCAAGCATCAGAGAATGAGCAGTTCTTC. Amino acids: CASSQASENEQFF.

This chain connects TRBV6-5 to TRBJ2-7, with 11 nucleotides matching TRBD2. The CDR3 extends over 16 amino acids. Germline V gives CDR1 MNHEY, CDR2 SVGAGI. The V gene end was trimmed by 4 bases and the J gene end by 0 bases; junction bases not matched to a gene: 5. CDR3 DNA: TGTGCCAGCAGTTCGCCTAGCGGGGGGCCCTCCTACGAGCAGTACTTC. Translated, it gives CASSSPSGGPSYEQYF.

This clonotype was observed a handful of times. The genes are TRBV6-5 and TRBJ2-3; D gene uncertain. Looked up from germline, CDR1 is MNHEY and CDR2 is SVGAGI. V was shortened by 3 bases and J by 2 bases, with 9 bases between the two germline ends. This CDR3 is built from 14 residues. This CDR3 reads CASSYAAATDTQYF. The CDR3, as DNA: TGTGCCAGCAGTTATGCGGCTGCCACAGATACGCAGTATTTT.

This clonotype has just one count. A single base separates this from a much larger clone, so it may be a read error. This chain links TRBV5-1 with TRBJ2-5; tentatively, D is TRBD1 or TRBD2 (7 bases each). Germline-derived CDR1 and CDR2 are SGHRS and YFSETQ. There are 15 residues in the CDR3. V was cut by 2 bases and J by 11 bases, with 22 bases left in between. The CDR3 loop reads CASSFGDREGNEQYF. Here the CDR3 DNA reads TGCGCCAGCAGCTTCGGAGACAGGGAGGGCAATGAGCAGTACTTC.

This sequence joins TRBV10-3 and TRBJ1-1, with D perhaps matching TRBD1 (5 bases). Germline values: CDR1 ENHRY, CDR2 SYGVKD. The CDR3 runs 12 residues. The V end was cut by 1 base, the J end by 11 bases, with 11 bases between. The CDR3 DNA follows: TGTGCCATCAGTGAGTGGGCAGGGCATGCTTTCTTT. This translates into CAISEWAGHAFF.

This clonotype was seen only once. This rearrangement joins TRBV28 to TRBJ1-2; D not certain. The V gene's germline CDR1 is MDHEN and CDR2 SYDVKM. Trimming removed 10 bases from V and 0 bases from J, with 6 bases in between. The CDR3 totals 11 residues. The CDR3 bases are TGTGCCACCATGACTAACTATGGCTACACCTTC. It is translated as CATMTNYGYTF.

This clonotype was detected a few times. The chain carries TRBV7-9 and TRBJ2-4; 10 nucleotides agree with TRBD1. CDR1 is SEHNR and CDR2 is FQNEAQ in the germline V gene (reference sequence). The CDR3 extends over 18 amino acids. Trimming at V came to 5 bases and at J to 0 bases, leaving 10 bases not matched to a gene. The CDR3 reads CASSPNPRQGAAKNIQYF. The DNA for the CDR3 is TGTGCCAGCAGCCCTAATCCTAGACAGGGGGCAGCCAAAAACATTCAGTACTTC.

The chain joins TRBV6-1 to TRBJ2-3, with D perhaps TRBD1 or TRBD2 (5 bases each). The V gene lost 6 bases and the J gene lost 2 bases, with 12 bases spanning the gap. Germline-derived CDR1 and CDR2 are MNHNS and SASEGT. The CDR3 is 14 residues long. The CDR3 coding sequence is TGTGCCAGCAGAGTATTGGGGACCACAGATACGCAGTATTTT. Translation gives CASRVLGTTDTQYF.

The chain uses TRBV7-2 and TRBJ1-5; D remains unclear. CDR1 SGHTA and CDR2 FQGNSA come from the germline V gene. The V end was cut by 4 bases, the J end by 0 bases, with 19 bases between. The length of the CDR3 is 18 residues. CDR3 sequence (DNA): TGTGCCAGCAGCTCACTGGATCGGGGTACTTATAGCAATCAGCCCCAGCATTTT. It codes for CASSSLDRGTYSNQPQHF.

This chain uses TRBV4-1 with TRBJ2-1; D is unresolved. This CDR3 is built from 13 residues. Germline-derived CDR1 and CDR2 are MGHRA and YSYEKL. V lost 1 base, J lost 13 bases, and 14 bases lay in between. The chain's CDR3 is CASSQAIGRRQFF. The CDR3 DNA reads as TGCGCCAGCAGCCAAGCTATCGGACGGAGACAGTTCTTC.

J is TRBJ2-1 and V is TRBV4-2; 9 bases are shared with TRBD2. Losses at the gene ends were 3 bases for V and 6 bases for J; bases not matched to a gene: 6. Germline CDR1 and CDR2: LGHNA and YNFKEQ. This CDR3 is built from 15 residues. This CDR3 is CASSQAGTSFNEQFF. The CDR3, as DNA: TGTGCCAGCAGCCAGGCCGGGACTAGCTTCAATGAGCAGTTCTTC.